This T cell receptor (beta chain) was captured by sequencing in a study of control samples from healthy donors and cancer patients. TCRdb keeps only in-frame clones here, not all; method: immunoSEQ multiplex PCR. The sample lists over 150,000 clones, nearly 96% occurring once. In its sample, this clone was seen once. Germline loops: CDR1 MDHEN, CDR2 SYDVKM. CDR3 length: 13 amino acids. V was clipped by 3 bases and J by 3 bases, with 9 bases between them. The sample consisted of blood. The TCR comes from a woman aged 25 to 45 in good health. The chain couples TRBV28 to TRBJ2-7; D perhaps matches TRBD2 (6 bases). This chain's CDR3 is CASSFGGVYEQYF. The CDR3 DNA reads as TGTGCCAGCAGTTTTGGCGGGGTCTACGAGCAGTACTTC.